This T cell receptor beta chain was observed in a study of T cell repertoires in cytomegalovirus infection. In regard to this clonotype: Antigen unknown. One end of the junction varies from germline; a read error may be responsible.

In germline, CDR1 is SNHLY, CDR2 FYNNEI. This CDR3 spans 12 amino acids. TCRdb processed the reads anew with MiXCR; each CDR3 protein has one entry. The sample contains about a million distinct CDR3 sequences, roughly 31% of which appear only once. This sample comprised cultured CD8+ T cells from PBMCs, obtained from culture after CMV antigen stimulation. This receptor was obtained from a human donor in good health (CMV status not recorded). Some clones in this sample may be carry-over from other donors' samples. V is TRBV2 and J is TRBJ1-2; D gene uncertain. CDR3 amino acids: CASNEDGLGYTF. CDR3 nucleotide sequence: TGTGCCAGCAATGAAGATGGGTTAGGCTACACCTTC.